This T cell receptor (beta chain) was sequenced for a study of blood T cell repertoires in COVID-19. Study background: From the United States, Italy and Spain came samples of acute and convalescent COVID-19. PBMCs, B-cell-depleted T cells, or T cells provided the cDNA or gDNA that made up the material.

In the case of this clone: One end of the junction varies from germline; a read error may be responsible.

Clones were sequenced by immunoSEQ multiplex PCR, and TCRdb holds only the in-frame ones, with some missing. The top ten clones hold under 14% of a sample with fewer than 250,000 clones, roughly 87% of them seen once. Assignment of participants to cohorts was predicated upon participant-reported clinical history. All recovered Cohort 3 donors got two negative PCRs, got clearance, or saw symptom resolution. This CDR3 contains 15 residues. Per the germline V gene, CDR1 is LNHDA and CDR2 is SQIVND (reference sequence). This sequence joins TRBV19 and TRBJ1-1, with D possibly being TRBD1 (5 bases). This TCR came from a man aged 25 to 40 who had recovered from COVID-19. Source material: PBMCs or T cells enriched from blood (not recorded which). CDR3 protein: CASSRTGPRAGPVGF. The CDR3 bases are TGTGCCAGTAGCAGAACTGGCCCCCGGGCGGGGCCAGTCGGGTTT.